This T cell receptor beta chain was captured by sequencing in a study of post-analysis software for immune sequencing data. Across the study: Progressive-relapsing, secondary progressive and relapsing-remitting multiple sclerosis were among the disease courses included.

Sequencing libraries made from TCR beta cDNA carried unique molecular identifiers. TCRdb redid the calling of the PCR reads with MiXCR, one entry per CDR3 protein. The table has 550,000 to 700,000 distinct CDR3 sequences, roughly 40% seen once. With respect to this clonotype: What it binds is not known. One end of the junction does not line up with germline, which may come from a read error.

The CDR3 totals 16 residues. Germline lookup yields CDR1 KGHSH and CDR2 LQKENI. Points from the study as a whole: Samples made in the same batch grouped tightly together by F measure. Normalized Chao1 diversity was significantly lower in multiple sclerosis patients than in controls. TRBV segments more frequent in patients than in controls numbered five and included TRBV5-6, TRBV5-1 and TRBV20-1.

The receptor was isolated from a girl aged 10 to 17 with multiple sclerosis. Specimen: blood. The chain employs TRBV18 and TRBJ1-3; no definite D call. CDR3 region: CASSPLGMEAGNTRYF. CDR3 DNA sequence: TGTGCCAGCTCACCACTCGGGATGGAGGCTGGAAACACCAGATATTTT.